The T cell receptor beta chain described here comes from a study of shared clonotypes between healthy human individuals. Study details: Contributing individuals were two females and a few males aged 18 to 49.

All of the donors resided in Nashville, Tennessee, and each was a Caucasian adult. Germline V gives CDR1 SGHNT, CDR2 YYREEE (reference sequence). This CDR3 has 15 residues. Every immunoSEQ plate was one replicate of a subset's evenly spread DNA. Sequencing on ten immunoSEQ deep assay plates was performed for unsorted PBMC DNA. Data came from immunoSEQ multiplex PCR; TCRdb stores just in-frame clones and leaves some out. This sample yields 400,000 to 500,000 clones, of which around 80% are seen a single time; approximately 12% belongs to the top ten. This clone occurred a few times. One end of the junction fails to match germline, which may point to a read error.

The V gene is TRBV5-4, the J gene TRBJ2-7; 7 positions agree with TRBD1. The receptor was isolated from a woman aged 40 to 55 in good health. Some clones in this sample may be carry-over from other donors' samples. The sample was PBMCs. Here the CDR3 DNA reads TGTGTCAGCAGCTCCGGGACAGCACCTTCCTACGAGCAGTACTTC. Its translation is CVSSSGTAPSYEQYF.